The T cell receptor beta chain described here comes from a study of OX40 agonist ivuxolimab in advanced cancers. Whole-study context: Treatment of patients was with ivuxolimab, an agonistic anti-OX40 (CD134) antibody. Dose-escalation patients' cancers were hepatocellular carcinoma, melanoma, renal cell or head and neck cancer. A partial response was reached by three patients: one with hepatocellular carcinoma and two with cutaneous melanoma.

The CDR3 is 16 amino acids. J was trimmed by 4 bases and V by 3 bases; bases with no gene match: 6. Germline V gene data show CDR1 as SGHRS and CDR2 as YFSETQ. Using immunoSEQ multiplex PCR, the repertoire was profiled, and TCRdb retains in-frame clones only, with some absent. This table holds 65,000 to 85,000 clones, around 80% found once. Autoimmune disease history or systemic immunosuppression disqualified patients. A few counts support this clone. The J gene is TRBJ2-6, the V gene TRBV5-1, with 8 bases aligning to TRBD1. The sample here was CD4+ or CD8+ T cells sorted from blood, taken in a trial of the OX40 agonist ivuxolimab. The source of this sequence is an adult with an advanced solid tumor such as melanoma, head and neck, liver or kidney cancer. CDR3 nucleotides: TGCGCCAGCAGCTCTGGACAGGGTACAGGGGCCAACGTCCTGACTTTC. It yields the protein CASSSGQGTGANVLTF.